These T cell receptor beta chains were read from a single sample in a study of T cells in Graves' hyperthyroidism and ophthalmopathy. TCRdb reprocessed the multiplex PCR reads with MiXCR, giving one entry per CDR3 protein. This sample yields around 600,000 distinct CDR3 sequences, of which approximately 15% are seen a single time; 2.5% to 4% belongs to the top ten. Sequenced sample: blood. The origin of the receptors is a woman between 40 and 55 years old with Graves' ophthalmopathy. Both conserved end residues are part of each CDR3. Each record gives: V gene, CDR3 length, J gene, CDR3 protein.

v_gene: TRBV4-1; len: 15; j_gene: TRBJ2-1; CDR3aa: CASSQAGDSINEQFF
v_gene: TRBV5-1; len: 15; j_gene: TRBJ1-5; CDR3aa: CASSLDRAEGQPQHF
v_gene: TRBV7-2; len: 14; j_gene: TRBJ2-7; CDR3aa: CASSLNPGDYEQYF
v_gene: TRBV6-1; len: 17; j_gene: TRBJ2-5; CDR3aa: CASSEALQGGSGETQYF
v_gene: TRBV20-1; len: 14; j_gene: TRBJ2-5; CDR3aa: CSASRLAGTETQYF
v_gene: TRBV5-1; len: 15; j_gene: TRBJ2-1; CDR3aa: CASSSGTGVHNEQFF
v_gene: TRBV7-2; len: 15; j_gene: TRBJ1-6; CDR3aa: CASSFRQGAGSPLHF
v_gene: TRBV3-1; len: 11; j_gene: TRBJ2-3; CDR3aa: CASSQGNTQYF
v_gene: TRBV11-2; len: 14; j_gene: TRBJ2-5; CDR3aa: CASSLGGGTGVLNF
v_gene: TRBV7-2; len: 11; j_gene: TRBJ2-7; CDR3aa: CASSLREQQYF
v_gene: TRBV10-3; len: 13; j_gene: TRBJ1-1; CDR3aa: CAISDSMNTEAFF
v_gene: TRBV2; len: 17; j_gene: TRBJ1-5; CDR3aa: CASSRDGGLNSNQPQHF
v_gene: TRBV20-1; len: 14; j_gene: TRBJ2-5; CDR3aa: CSDPKTGPRETQYF
v_gene: TRBV7-9; len: 14; j_gene: TRBJ2-1; CDR3aa: CASSPAEPYNEQFF
v_gene: TRBV12-3/TRBV12-4; len: 13; j_gene: TRBJ1-2; CDR3aa: CASRSQGGKGYTF
v_gene: TRBV12-3/TRBV12-4; len: 14; j_gene: TRBJ2-1; CDR3aa: CASRSISGRHEQFF
v_gene: TRBV12-3/TRBV12-4; len: 16; j_gene: TRBJ1-3; CDR3aa: CASSLAGVVYGNTIYF
v_gene: TRBV2; len: 12; j_gene: TRBJ1-5; CDR3aa: CASSESNQPQHF
v_gene: TRBV30; len: 13; j_gene: TRBJ2-6; CDR3aa: CAWLLTGANVLTF
v_gene: TRBV10-3; len: 13; j_gene: TRBJ1-1; CDR3aa: CAISADLNTEAFF
v_gene: TRBV2; len: 14; j_gene: TRBJ1-2; CDR3aa: CASTEGQGIGGYTF
v_gene: TRBV20-1; len: 14; j_gene: TRBJ2-2; CDR3aa: CSAPRQGNTGELFF
v_gene: TRBV7-2; len: 14; j_gene: TRBJ2-1; CDR3aa: CASTKGNSYNEQFF
v_gene: TRBV6-2/TRBV6-3; len: 16; j_gene: TRBJ1-1; CDR3aa: CASSSLSLEEDTEAFF
v_gene: TRBV7-2; len: 16; j_gene: TRBJ1-4; CDR3aa: CASSEKGGYLNEKLFF
v_gene: TRBV6-1; len: 15; j_gene: TRBJ2-2; CDR3aa: CASRTGTNEAGELFF
v_gene: TRBV20-1; len: 15; j_gene: TRBJ2-5; CDR3aa: CSAFGTSGGGETQYF
v_gene: TRBV18; len: 15; j_gene: TRBJ1-5; CDR3aa: CASSLTGVVNQPQHF
v_gene: TRBV18; len: 15; j_gene: TRBJ2-2; CDR3aa: CASSPQLQNTGELFF
v_gene: TRBV20-1; len: 15; j_gene: TRBJ1-2; CDR3aa: CSASLFGGGNYGYTF
v_gene: TRBV19; len: 13; j_gene: TRBJ1-1; CDR3aa: CASEGRPLTEAFF
v_gene: TRBV6-2/TRBV6-3; len: 13; j_gene: TRBJ1-5; CDR3aa: CASSSRQNQPQHF
v_gene: TRBV29-1; len: 14; j_gene: TRBJ2-5; CDR3aa: CSVVDYQVQETQYF
v_gene: TRBV20-1; len: 17; j_gene: TRBJ2-3; CDR3aa: CSALDPSGRDSTDTQYF
v_gene: TRBV9; len: 15; j_gene: TRBJ2-5; CDR3aa: CASSIRGGVQETQYF
v_gene: TRBV3-1; len: 14; j_gene: TRBJ1-4; CDR3aa: CASSLRATNEKLFF
v_gene: TRBV27; len: 16; j_gene: TRBJ1-5; CDR3aa: CASRRQGAHGNQPQHF
v_gene: TRBV20-1; len: 13; j_gene: TRBJ2-3; CDR3aa: CSAFYGVGDTQYF
v_gene: TRBV19; len: 14; j_gene: TRBJ2-5; CDR3aa: CASKAGGAGETQYF
v_gene: TRBV24-1; len: 16; j_gene: TRBJ2-1; CDR3aa: CATSTSGGLSYNEQFF
v_gene: TRBV20-1; len: 9; j_gene: TRBJ1-5; CDR3aa: CSVGGPQHF